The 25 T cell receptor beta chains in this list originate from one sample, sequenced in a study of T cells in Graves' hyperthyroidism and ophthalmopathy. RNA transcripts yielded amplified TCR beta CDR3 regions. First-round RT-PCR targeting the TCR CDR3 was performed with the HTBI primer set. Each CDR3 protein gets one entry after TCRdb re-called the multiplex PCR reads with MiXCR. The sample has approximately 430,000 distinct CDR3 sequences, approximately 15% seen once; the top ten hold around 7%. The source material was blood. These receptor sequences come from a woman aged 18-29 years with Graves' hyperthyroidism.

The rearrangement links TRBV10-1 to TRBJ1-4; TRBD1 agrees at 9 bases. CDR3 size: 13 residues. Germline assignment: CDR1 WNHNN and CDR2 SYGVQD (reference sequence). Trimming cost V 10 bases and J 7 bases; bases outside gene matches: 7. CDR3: CATGTGSGEKLFF. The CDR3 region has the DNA TGCGCCACCGGGACAGGGAGCGGTGAAAAACTGTTTTTT.

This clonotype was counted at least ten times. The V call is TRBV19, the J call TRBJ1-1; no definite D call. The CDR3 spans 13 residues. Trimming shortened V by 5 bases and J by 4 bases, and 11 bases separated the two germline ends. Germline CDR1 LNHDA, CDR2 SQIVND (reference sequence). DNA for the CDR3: TGTGCCAGTAGTCGGGGTATTGGCACTGAAGCTTTCTTT. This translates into CASSRGIGTEAFF.

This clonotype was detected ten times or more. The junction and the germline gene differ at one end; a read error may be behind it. CDR3 DNA: TGTGCCAGCAGCTCCCGCGGGGCGGCCTGGACAGGTACGCAGTATTTT. It encodes CASSSRGAAWTGTQYF. This chain uses TRBV7-2 with TRBJ2-3, with a tentative D call TRBD1 (7 bases). Germline-derived CDR1 and CDR2 are SGHTA and FQGNSA. The length of the CDR3 is 16 residues.

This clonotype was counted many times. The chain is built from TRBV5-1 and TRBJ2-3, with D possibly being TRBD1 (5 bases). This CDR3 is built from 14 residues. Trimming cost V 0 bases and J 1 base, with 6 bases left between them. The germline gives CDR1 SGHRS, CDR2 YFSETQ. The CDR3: CASSLGRGTDTQYF. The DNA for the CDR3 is TGCGCCAGCAGCTTGGGCAGGGGCACAGATACGCAGTATTTT.

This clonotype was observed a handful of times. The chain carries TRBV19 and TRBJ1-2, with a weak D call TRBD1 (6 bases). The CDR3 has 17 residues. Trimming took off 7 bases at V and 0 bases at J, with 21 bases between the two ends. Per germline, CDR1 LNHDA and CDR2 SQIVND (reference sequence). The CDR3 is CASTDRGGAGANYGYTF. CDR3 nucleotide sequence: TGTGCCAGTACCGATCGGGGGGGCGCAGGAGCTAACTATGGCTACACCTTC.

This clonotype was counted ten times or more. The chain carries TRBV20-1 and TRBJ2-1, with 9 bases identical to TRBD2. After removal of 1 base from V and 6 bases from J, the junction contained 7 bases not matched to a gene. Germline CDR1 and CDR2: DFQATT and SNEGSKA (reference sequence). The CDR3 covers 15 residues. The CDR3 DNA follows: TGCAGTGCTAGAGGGGATAGCGGGAGTTTCAATGAGCAGTTCTTC. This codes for CSARGDSGSFNEQFF.

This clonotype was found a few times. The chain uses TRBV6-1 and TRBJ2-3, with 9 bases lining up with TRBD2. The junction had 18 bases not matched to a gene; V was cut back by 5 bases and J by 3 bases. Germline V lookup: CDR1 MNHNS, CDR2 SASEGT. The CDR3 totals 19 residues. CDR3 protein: CASSRGGGASGVLTDTQYF. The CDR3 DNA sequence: TGTGCCAGCAGTAGGGGAGGTGGGGCTAGCGGGGTCCTTACAGATACGCAGTATTTT.

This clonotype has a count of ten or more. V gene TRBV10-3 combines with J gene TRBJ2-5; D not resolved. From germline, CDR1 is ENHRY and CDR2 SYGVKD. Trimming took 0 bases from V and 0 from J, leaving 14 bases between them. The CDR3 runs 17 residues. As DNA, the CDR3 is TGTGCCATCAGTGAGTCAGGTGACATCTCGTACCAAGAGACCCAGTACTTC. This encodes CAISESGDISYQETQYF.

The CDR3 here is CASRPTGKSYEQYF. In nucleotides, the CDR3 is TGTGCCAGCAGACCGACAGGGAAATCCTACGAGCAGTACTTC. The V gene is TRBV28, the J gene TRBJ2-7, with 7 positions matching TRBD1. V was clipped by 6 bases and J by 1 base; unmatched bases: 6. The CDR3 totals 14 residues. Germline CDR1 reads MDHEN; CDR2 reads SYDVKM.

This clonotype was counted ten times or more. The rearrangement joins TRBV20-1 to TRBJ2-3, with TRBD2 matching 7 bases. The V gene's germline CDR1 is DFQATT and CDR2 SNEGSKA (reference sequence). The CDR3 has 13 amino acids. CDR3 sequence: CSGGGRGTDTQYF. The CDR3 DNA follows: TGCAGCGGTGGCGGGAGAGGAACAGATACGCAGTATTTT.

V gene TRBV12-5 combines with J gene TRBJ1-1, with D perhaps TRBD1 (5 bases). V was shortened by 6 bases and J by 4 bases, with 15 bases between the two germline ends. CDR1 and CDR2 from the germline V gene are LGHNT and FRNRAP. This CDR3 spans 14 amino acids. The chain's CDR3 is CASGRPNGATEAFF. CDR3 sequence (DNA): TGTGCTAGTGGCCGCCCTAACGGGGCCACTGAAGCTTTCTTT.

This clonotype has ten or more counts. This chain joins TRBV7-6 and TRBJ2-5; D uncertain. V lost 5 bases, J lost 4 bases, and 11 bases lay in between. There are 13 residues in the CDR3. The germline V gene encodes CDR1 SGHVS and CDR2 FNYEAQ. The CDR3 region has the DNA TGTGCCAGCAGCCGGGCTGCTCTAGAGACCCAGTACTTC. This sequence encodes CASSRAALETQYF. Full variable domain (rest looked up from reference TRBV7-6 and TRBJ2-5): GAGVSQSPRYKVTKRGQDVALRCDPISGHVSLYWYRQALGQGPEFLTYFNYEAQQDKSGLPNDRFSAERPEGSISTLTIQRTEQRDSAMYRCASSRAALETQYFGPGTRLLVL.

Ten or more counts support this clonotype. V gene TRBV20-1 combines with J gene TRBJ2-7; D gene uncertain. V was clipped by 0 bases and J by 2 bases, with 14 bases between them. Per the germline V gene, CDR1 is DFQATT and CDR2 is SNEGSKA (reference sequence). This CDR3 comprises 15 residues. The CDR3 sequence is CSARDFKGNTYEQYF. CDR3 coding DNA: TGCAGTGCTAGAGATTTCAAGGGCAACACCTACGAGCAGTACTTC.

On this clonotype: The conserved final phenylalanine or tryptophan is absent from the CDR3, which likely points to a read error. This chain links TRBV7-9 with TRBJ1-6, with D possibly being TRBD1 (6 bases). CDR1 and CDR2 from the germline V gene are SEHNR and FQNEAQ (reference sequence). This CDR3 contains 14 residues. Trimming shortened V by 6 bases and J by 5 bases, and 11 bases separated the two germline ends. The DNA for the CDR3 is TGTGCCAGCAGTCGTACAGGGAATAATTCACCCCTCCACATT. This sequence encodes CASSRTGNNSPLHI.

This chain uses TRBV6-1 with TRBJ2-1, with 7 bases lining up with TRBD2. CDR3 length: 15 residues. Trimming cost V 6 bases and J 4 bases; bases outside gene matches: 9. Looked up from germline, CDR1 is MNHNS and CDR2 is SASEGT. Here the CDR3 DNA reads TGTGCCAGCAGCTTTAGCGGGCAACCGTACAATGAGCAGTTCTTC. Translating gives CASSFSGQPYNEQFF.

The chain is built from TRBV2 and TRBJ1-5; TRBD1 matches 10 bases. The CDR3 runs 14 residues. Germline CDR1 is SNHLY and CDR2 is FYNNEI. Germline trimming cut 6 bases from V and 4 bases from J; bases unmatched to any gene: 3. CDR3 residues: CASRRDRGNQPQHF. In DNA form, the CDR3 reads TGTGCCAGCAGGAGGGACAGGGGTAATCAGCCCCAGCATTTT.

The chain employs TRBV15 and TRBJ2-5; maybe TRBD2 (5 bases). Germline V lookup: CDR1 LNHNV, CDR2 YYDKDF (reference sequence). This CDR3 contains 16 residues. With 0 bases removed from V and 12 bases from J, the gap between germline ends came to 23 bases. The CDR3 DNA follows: TGTGCCACCAGCAGAGAAAGAGGGCTGACGACGGCGAGGGAGTACTTC. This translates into CATSRERGLTTAREYF.

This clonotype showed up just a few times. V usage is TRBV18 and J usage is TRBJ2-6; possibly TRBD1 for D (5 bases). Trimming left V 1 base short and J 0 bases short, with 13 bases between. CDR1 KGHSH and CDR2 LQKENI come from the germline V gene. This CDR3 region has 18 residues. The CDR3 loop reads CASSPQAQGPSGANVLTF. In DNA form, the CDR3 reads TGTGCCAGCTCACCACAGGCCCAGGGCCCCTCTGGGGCCAACGTCCTGACTTTC.

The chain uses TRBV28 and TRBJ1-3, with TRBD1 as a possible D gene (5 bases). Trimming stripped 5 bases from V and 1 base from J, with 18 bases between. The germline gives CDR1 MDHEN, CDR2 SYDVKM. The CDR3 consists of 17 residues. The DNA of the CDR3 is TGTGCCAGCAGTGACCACCCCGGGACCTCTTCTGGAAACACCATATATTTT. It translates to CASSDHPGTSSGNTIYF.

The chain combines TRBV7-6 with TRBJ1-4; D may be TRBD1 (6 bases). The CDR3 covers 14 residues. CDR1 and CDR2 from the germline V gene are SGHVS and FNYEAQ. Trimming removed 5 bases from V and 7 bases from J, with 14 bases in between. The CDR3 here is CASSAYRAAEKLFF. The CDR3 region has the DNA TGTGCCAGCAGCGCGTACAGGGCCGCTGAAAAACTGTTTTTT. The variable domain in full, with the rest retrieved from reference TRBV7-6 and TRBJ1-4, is GAGVSQSPRYKVTKRGQDVALRCDPISGHVSLYWYRQALGQGPEFLTYFNYEAQQDKSGLPNDRFSAERPEGSISTLTIQRTEQRDSAMYRCASSAYRAAEKLFFGSGTQLSVL.

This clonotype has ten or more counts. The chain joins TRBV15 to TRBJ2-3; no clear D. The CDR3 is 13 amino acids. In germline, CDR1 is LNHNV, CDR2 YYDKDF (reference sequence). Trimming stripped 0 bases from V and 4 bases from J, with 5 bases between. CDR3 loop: CATSRDGADTQYF. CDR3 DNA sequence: TGTGCCACCAGCAGAGATGGGGCAGATACGCAGTATTTT.

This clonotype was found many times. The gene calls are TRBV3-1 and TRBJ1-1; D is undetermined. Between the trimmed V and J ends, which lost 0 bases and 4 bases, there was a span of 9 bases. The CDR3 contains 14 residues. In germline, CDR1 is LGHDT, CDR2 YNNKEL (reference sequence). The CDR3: CASSQDRQFTEAFF. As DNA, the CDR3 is TGTGCCAGCAGCCAAGATCGGCAGTTCACTGAAGCTTTCTTT.

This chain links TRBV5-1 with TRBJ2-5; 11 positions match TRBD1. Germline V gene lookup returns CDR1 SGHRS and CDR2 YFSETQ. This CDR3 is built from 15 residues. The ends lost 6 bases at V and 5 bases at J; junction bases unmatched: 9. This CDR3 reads CASTPRTGGMETQYF. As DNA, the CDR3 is TGCGCCAGCACCCCGAGGACAGGGGGCATGGAGACCCAGTACTTC.

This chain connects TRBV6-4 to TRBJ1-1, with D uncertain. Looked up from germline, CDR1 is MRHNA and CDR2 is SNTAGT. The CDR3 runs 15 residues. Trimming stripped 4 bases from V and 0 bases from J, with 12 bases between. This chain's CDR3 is CASSVLQIMNTEAFF. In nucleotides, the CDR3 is TGTGCCAGCAGTGTCCTACAGATAATGAACACTGAAGCTTTCTTT.

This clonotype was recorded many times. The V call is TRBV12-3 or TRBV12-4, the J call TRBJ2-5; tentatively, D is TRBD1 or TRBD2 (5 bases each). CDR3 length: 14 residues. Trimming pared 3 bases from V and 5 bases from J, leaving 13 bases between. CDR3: CASSLRGARETQYF. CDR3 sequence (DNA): TGTGCCAGCAGTTTGAGGGGCGCAAGGGAGACCCAGTACTTC.